This is a list of T cell receptor beta chains from one sample in a study of blood T cell repertoires in COVID-19. Method: immunoSEQ multiplex PCR; TCRdb's copy keeps in-frame clones and lacks some. The sample shows roughly 250,000 clones, roughly four fifths of them seen only once. The specimen sequenced was peripheral blood. Receptors originate from a person between 65 and 80 years old with COVID-19, enrolled during active disease. The CDR3 runs from the conserved cysteine through the conserved F or W. The D gene is left open where the match is weak. Size is omitted from some rows. Given values are once, few, many or a class for expanded clones.

cdr3_length	clone_size	v_call	d_call	j_call	cdr3_nt	cdr3_aa
15	.	TRBV19	TRBD1	TRBJ1-2	TGTGCCAGTAGGCGGACCCCGACAGGGACCTATGGCTACACCTTC	CASRRTPTGTYGYTF
15	.	TRBV5-1	.	TRBJ2-1	TGCGCCAGCAGCTTGGGGCAGGGGTCCTACAATGAGCAGTTCTTC	CASSLGQGSYNEQFF
14	.	TRBV9	.	TRBJ1-1	TGTGCCAGCAGCACGGACAGTTGGCCCACTGAAGCTTTCTTT	CASSTDSWPTEAFF
15	.	TRBV4-1	.	TRBJ2-7	TGCGCCAGCAGCCAAGGACCAGGGGGGCCCTACGAGCAGTACTTC	CASSQGPGGPYEQYF
16	.	TRBV2	TRBD1	TRBJ1-4	TGTGCCAGCAGAGATGGGACAGGCTCGGGTAGTGAAAAACTGTTTTTT	CASRDGTGSGSEKLFF
13	few	TRBV28	TRBD1	TRBJ1-5	TGTGCCAGCACCCCGGACAGGGTTCAGCCCCAGCATTTT	CASTPDRVQPQHF
14	.	TRBV19	TRBD1	TRBJ1-2	TGTGCCAGTAGTACACGGGAGGGGGCCTATGGCTACACCTTC	CASSTREGAYGYTF
13	few	TRBV2	.	TRBJ2-3	TGTGCCAGCAAAGTCGCAGACACAGATACGCAGTATTTT	CASKVADTDTQYF
14	.	TRBV18	.	TRBJ1-1	TGTGCCAGCTCCCTCTTTGAGCTAGACACTGAAGCTTTCTTT	CASSLFELDTEAFF
16	.	TRBV7-8	.	TRBJ1-1	TGTGCCAGCAGCTTAGGTGCAGGGCGGATGAACACTGAAGCTTTCTTT	CASSLGAGRMNTEAFF